This TCR beta chain originates from a study of early T cells in non-severe SARS-CoV-2 infection. Broader study findings: The VDJdb matching leaned toward anti-spike CD8 responses and overlooked private and CD4 specificities.

Individually, cDNA molecules had unique molecular identifiers attached to them. TCRdb processed the 5' RACE reads anew with MiXCR; each CDR3 protein has one entry. The sample shows about 110,000 distinct CDR3 sequences, about 12% of them seen only once. Germline V gene sequence: CDR1 LGHDT, CDR2 YNNKEL (reference sequence). The CDR3 is made up of 14 amino acids. V dropped 1 base and J dropped 0 bases, with 5 bases sitting between them. This clonotype was seen more than once but under ten times. Its antigen remains unidentified. The rearrangement joins TRBV3-1 to TRBJ2-3; D is undetermined. The sample consisted of whole blood. This receptor was taken from an adult who was a healthcare worker with PCR-confirmed SARS-CoV-2 infection or an uninfected control (not recorded which). The CDR3 sequence is CASSQGTSTDTQYF. CDR3 bases: TGTGCCAGCAGCCAAGGCACTAGCACAGATACGCAGTATTTT.